Listed below are T cell receptor beta chains from one sample, sequenced in a study of T cell responses to AZD1222 COVID-19 vaccine. Using immunoSEQ multiplex PCR, the repertoire was profiled, and TCRdb retains in-frame clones only, with some absent. The sample records 150,000 to 200,000 clones, 80% to 95% being singletons. The sequences come from peripheral blood, collected on day 0 of AZD1222 vaccination. These receptors came from an adult in good health. The CDR3 runs from the conserved cysteine through the conserved F or W. A clone size is listed for some rows: how often the clone was seen (once, few, many), or a class if it is expanded.

size | V | CDR3
NA | TRBV28 | CASSAMQGRNSPLHF
NA | TRBV7-9 | CASSGGQGLPNKQFF
NA | TRBV7-2 | CASSSLGKGYTF
NA | TRBV4-2 | CASSQTQGANYGYTF
NA | TRBV7-9 | CAGRATGGYGYTF
NA | TRBV24-1 | CATSDFLRDTRYEQYF
NA | TRBV14 | CASSQSRDRNYNEQFF
NA | TRBV12-3/TRBV12-4 | CASSTERGQQFF
NA | TRBV6-5 | CASSYSWWSGAFF
NA | TRBV3-1/TRBV3-2 | CASSQVQAHTVNTGELFF
NA | TRBV29-1 | CSVGQTPYNEQFF
NA | TRBV14 | CASSSHSVPPLHF
NA | TRBV28 | CASSLGRAGGNTEAFF
NA | TRBV4-1 | CASSQEWGVQGTDTQYF
NA | TRBV6-2/TRBV6-3 | CASSSLGEAYTEAFF
NA | TRBV3-1/TRBV3-2 | CASSPRGALAKNIQYF
NA | TRBV19 | CASRIQDTGNTIYF
NA | TRBV14 | CASSQAYGGAQETQYF
once | TRBV7-9 | CAAAGKMNTEAFF
NA | TRBV6-5 | CASTSGRNNEQFF
NA | TRBV25-1 | CASSDRGDADTQYF
NA | TRBV15 | CATSRPPYEQYF
NA | TRBV29-1 | CSVEDQYGSNYGYTF
NA | TRBV6-5 | CASSYRQPYEQYF
NA | TRBV28 | CASSRFGTSSGNTIYF
NA | TRBV28 | CASSSRVGNYGYTF
NA | TRBV6-2/TRBV6-3 | CASSTGLGNEQFF
once | TRBV20-1 | CVGATRGEAFF
NA | TRBV14 | CASSWGGTGELFF
NA | TRBV3-1/TRBV3-2 | CASSQESITGTGELFF
NA | TRBV11-1 | CASSFMGVTEAFF